Shown below are 18 T cell receptor beta chains from a single sample sequenced in a study of human versus mouse CDR3 diversity and MHC coevolution. Only in-frame clones appear in the TCRdb table, and some are missing; sequencing was by immunoSEQ multiplex PCR. Of more than 60,000 clones in the sample, 85% to 95% are singletons; the top ten hold 0.15%. The sequenced sample was naive CD4+ T cells from blood. The subset was: CD45RO-negative CD62L-positive naive CD4 T cells. Every receptor here comes from a person between 30 and 69 years old in good health.

The chain is built from TRBV27 and TRBJ1-5, with no clear D. Germline V CDR1 and CDR2: MNHEY, SMNVEV (reference sequence). This CDR3 comprises 15 residues. V lost 2 bases and J lost 2, with 10 bases in between. CDR3 DNA: TGTGCCAGCAGTTTAACCCAGATGGGCAATCAGCCCCAGCATTTT. It translates to CASSLTQMGNQPQHF.

With respect to this clone: The same CDR3 arises from other DNA sequences in this sample as well. This rearrangement joins TRBV18 to TRBJ1-1, with D possibly being TRBD1 (6 bases). Trimming pared 0 bases from V and 4 bases from J, leaving 12 bases between. The germline V gene encodes CDR1 KGHSH and CDR2 LQKENI. This CDR3 comprises 15 residues. CDR3 nucleotides: TGTGCCAGCTCACCACCCGTTCGACAGGCCACTGAAGCTTTCTTT. Translating it yields CASSPPVRQATEAFF.

J is TRBJ2-3 and V is TRBV4-2; TRBD2 is a possible D gene (6 bases). This CDR3 spans 16 amino acids. V was clipped by 1 base and J by 4 bases, with 15 bases between them. Germline V gene data show CDR1 as LGHNA and CDR2 as YNFKEQ. CDR3 residues: CASSQATGDNSDTQYF. Here the CDR3 DNA reads TGTGCCAGCAGCCAAGCTACGGGAGATAACTCAGATACGCAGTATTTT.

CDR3 amino acids: CASSLEGRETQYF. In DNA form, the CDR3 reads TGCGCCAGCAGCCTGGAGGGGAGAGAGACCCAGTACTTC. This chain connects TRBV4-1 to TRBJ2-5; D perhaps matches TRBD2 (6 bases). Germline V lookup: CDR1 MGHRA, CDR2 YSYEKL. The CDR3 totals 13 residues. The ends were cut back, 4 bases at V and 4 bases at J, with 10 bases in the middle.

The chain employs TRBV5-1 and TRBJ2-3; no firm D call. Germline V CDR1 and CDR2: SGHRS, YFSETQ. V dropped 1 base and J dropped 4 bases, with 13 bases sitting between them. This CDR3 is 15 amino acids long. CDR3 loop: CASSLSPEIADTQYF. The CDR3 DNA is TGCGCCAGCAGCTTGAGCCCGGAGATTGCAGATACGCAGTATTTT.

The J gene is TRBJ2-2, the V gene TRBV7-9; TRBD2 agrees at 8 bases. Germline V gene lookup returns CDR1 SEHNR and CDR2 FQNEAQ (reference sequence). V shed 5 bases, J shed 6 bases, and the junction held 2 bases outside the gene matches. CDR3 length: 13 residues. The CDR3 region is CASSPGLAGELFF. Here the CDR3 DNA reads TGTGCCAGCAGCCCGGGACTAGCCGGGGAGCTGTTTTTT.

The chain has TRBV10-1 and TRBJ2-2, with TRBD2 matching 7 bases. The V gene's germline CDR1 is WNHNN and CDR2 SYGVQD (reference sequence). J gave up 4 bases and V 2 bases, and 1 base lay outside the gene matches. This CDR3 region has 14 residues. This chain's CDR3 is CASSESGVTGELFF. The CDR3 DNA reads TGCGCCAGCAGTGAGAGCGGGGTCACCGGGGAGCTGTTTTTT.

The gene calls are TRBV10-1 and TRBJ2-3; 14 nucleotides match TRBD2. The J segment lost 1 base and the V segment lost 11 bases, leaving 5 bases of the junction unmatched. CDR3 length equals 15 residues. Germline CDR1 and CDR2: WNHNN and SYGVQD (reference sequence). CDR3 bases: TGCGCCCCGGAGACTAGCGGGGGGGGCACAGATACGCAGTATTTT. It is translated as CAPETSGGGTDTQYF.

The chain is built from TRBV7-9 and TRBJ2-2; 7 positions agree with TRBD2. The V gene end was trimmed by 1 base and the J gene end by 5 bases; junction bases not matched to a gene: 4. In germline, CDR1 is SEHNR, CDR2 FQNEAQ (reference sequence). There are 15 residues in the CDR3. The CDR3 sequence is CASSLVSGGTGELFF. In nucleotides, the CDR3 is TGTGCCAGCAGCTTAGTTTCGGGGGGTACCGGGGAGCTGTTTTTT.

CDR3 sequence reads: CASSPGLAVSNEQFF. For the CDR3, the DNA is TGTGCCAGCAGCCCGGGACTAGCGGTTTCCAATGAGCAGTTCTTC. V gene TRBV7-7 combines with J gene TRBJ2-1, with TRBD2 matching over 11 bases. The CDR3 is made up of 15 amino acids. CDR1 and CDR2 from the germline V gene are SSHAT and FNYEAQ (reference sequence). Germline trimming cut 5 bases from V and 6 bases from J; bases unmatched to any gene: 6.

The chain carries TRBV5-5 and TRBJ2-2; D remains ambiguous. V was clipped by 2 bases and J by 1 base, with 6 bases between them. The CDR3 is 14 amino acids. From germline, CDR1 is SGHKS and CDR2 YYEKEE (reference sequence). CDR3 loop: CASSFGQNTGELFF. CDR3 nucleotides: TGTGCCAGCAGCTTTGGGCAGAACACCGGGGAGCTGTTTTTT.

The chain employs TRBV13 and TRBJ2-3; 10 bases line up with TRBD2. The CDR3 contains 16 residues. The J segment lost 4 bases and the V segment lost 5 bases, leaving 9 bases of the junction unmatched. The germline CDR1 and CDR2 sequences are PRHDT and FYEKMQ (reference sequence). DNA for the CDR3: TGTGCCAGCAGCCTGCGGTTAGCGGGGGGTGCAGATACGCAGTATTTT. Translated: CASSLRLAGGADTQYF.

V gene TRBV7-3 combines with J gene TRBJ2-1; 10 nucleotides align to TRBD2. J was trimmed by 3 bases and V by 5 bases; bases with no gene match: 7. The CDR3 has 16 amino acids. CDR1 and CDR2 from the germline V gene are SGHTA and FQGTGA. In nucleotides, the CDR3 is TGTGCCAGCAGCCCGATTCGGACTAGCGGCTACAATGAGCAGTTCTTC. This translates into CASSPIRTSGYNEQFF.

This clone was counted once. This chain joins TRBV30 and TRBJ1-2, with TRBD1 matching 8 bases. The CDR3 has 14 amino acids. Germline V gene lookup returns CDR1 GTSNPN and CDR2 SVGIG (reference sequence). J was trimmed by 4 bases and V by 3 bases; bases with no gene match: 7. CDR3 sequence: CAWSIGTGFYGYTF. The CDR3, as DNA: TGTGCCTGGAGCATCGGGACAGGATTCTATGGCTACACCTTC.

The genes are TRBV7-2 and TRBJ2-5; 7 nucleotides align to TRBD1. Germline assignment: CDR1 SGHTA and CDR2 FQGNSA. This CDR3 spans 15 amino acids. Trimming removed 5 bases from V and 9 bases from J; junction bases left unmatched: 15. Written as DNA, the CDR3 is TGTGCCAGCAGCAAGCGGACAGGTGAATTTGGGCCCCAGTACTTC. This codes for CASSKRTGEFGPQYF.

The chain has TRBV7-2 and TRBJ1-2; weak D call: TRBD1 (5 bases). This CDR3 is built from 13 residues. Germline assignment: CDR1 SGHTA and CDR2 FQGNSA. V lost 1 base and J 6 bases, leaving 9 bases between the germline ends. The CDR3 DNA is TGTGCCAGCAGCTTAGACAGGAGAAATGGCTACACCTTC. Amino acid sequence: CASSLDRRNGYTF.

This clone appeared once. The chain combines TRBV19 with TRBJ1-6; TRBD1 might be the D (5 bases). The ends were cut back, 6 bases at V and 1 base at J, with 10 bases in the middle. This CDR3 is built from 15 residues. CDR1 LNHDA and CDR2 SQIVND come from the germline V gene (reference sequence). In nucleotides, the CDR3 is TGTGCCAGTAGGCCCGGACAATCCTATAATTCACCCCTCCACTTT. Amino acids: CASRPGQSYNSPLHF.

The chain recombines TRBV15 with TRBJ1-4; 7 bases match TRBD1. V was pared by 5 bases and J by 7 bases, with 4 bases of the junction left unmatched. The germline gives CDR1 LNHNV, CDR2 YYDKDF (reference sequence). The CDR3 sequence is 13 residues long. CDR3 in DNA: TGTGCCACCAGCTCTCAGGGGGTTGAAAAACTGTTTTTT. Amino acid sequence: CATSSQGVEKLFF.